These T cell receptor beta chains were read from a single sample in a study of vaccination effects on CD4 cells after COVID-19. Their recognized antigens are unknown. The assay was immunoSEQ multiplex PCR, and TCRdb's table has in-frame clones only and misses some. The table has fewer than 30,000 clones, 70% to 75% seen once. The sample was CD4+ T cells from PBMCs cultured with SARS-CoV-2 spike peptides, taken after COVID-19 vaccination. These receptors all stem from a human donor who received a COVID-19 vaccine. CDR3s include the opening cysteine and the closing phenylalanine or tryptophan. The D gene is left open where the match is weak. Not all rows give a size; the values are once, few, many and, for expanded clones, a class.

j_gene: TRBJ2-2; len: 15; v_gene: TRBV5-1; abundance: few; d_gene: .; CDR3aa: CASSLDGSTTGELFF; CDR3nt: TGCGCCAGCAGCTTGGATGGGAGTACTACCGGGGAGCTGTTTTTT
j_gene: TRBJ2-1; len: 12; v_gene: TRBV7-9; abundance: .; d_gene: .; CDR3aa: CASRAGEPEQFF; CDR3nt: TGTGCCAGCAGGGCAGGGGAACCTGAGCAGTTCTTC
j_gene: TRBJ1-6; len: 15; v_gene: TRBV6-4; abundance: .; d_gene: TRBD1; CDR3aa: CASSEQGAENSPLHF; CDR3nt: TGTGCCAGCAGTGAACAGGGGGCCGAAAATTCACCCCTCCACTTT
j_gene: TRBJ2-3; len: 15; v_gene: TRBV2; abundance: .; d_gene: .; CDR3aa: CASSEEEQGTDTQYF; CDR3nt: TGTGCCAGCAGTGAAGAGGAGCAAGGCACAGATACGCAGTATTTT
j_gene: TRBJ2-2; len: 16; v_gene: TRBV2; abundance: .; d_gene: TRBD2; CDR3aa: CASTGGGGRFAGELFF; CDR3nt: TGTGCCAGCACCGGGGGGGGCGGGAGATTTGCCGGGGAGCTGTTTTTT
j_gene: TRBJ1-2; len: 13; v_gene: TRBV5-4; abundance: .; d_gene: TRBD1; CDR3aa: CASSLQGADGYTF; CDR3nt: TGTGCCAGCAGCTTGCAGGGGGCGGATGGCTACACCTTC
j_gene: TRBJ2-7; len: 13; v_gene: TRBV10-3; abundance: .; d_gene: .; CDR3aa: CAISAPSVYEQYF; CDR3nt: TGTGCCATCAGTGCCCCTAGCGTATACGAGCAGTACTTC
j_gene: TRBJ2-7; len: 14; v_gene: TRBV18; abundance: .; d_gene: TRBD1; CDR3aa: CASSEQGASYEQYF; CDR3nt: TGTGCCAGCTCAGAACAGGGGGCCTCCTACGAGCAGTACTTC
j_gene: TRBJ1-5; len: 15; v_gene: TRBV19; abundance: .; d_gene: TRBD1; CDR3aa: CASSRQGTGNQPQHF; CDR3nt: TGTGCCAGTAGTCGACAGGGGACGGGCAATCAGCCCCAGCATTTT
j_gene: TRBJ2-2; len: 15; v_gene: TRBV5-1; abundance: once; d_gene: .; CDR3aa: CASSLSSANTGELFF; CDR3nt: TGCGCCAGCAGCTTGAGTTCAGCGAACACCGGGGAGCTGTTTTTT
j_gene: TRBJ1-1; len: 13; v_gene: TRBV12-3/TRBV12-4; abundance: .; d_gene: .; CDR3aa: CASSLNSGTEAFF; CDR3nt: TGTGCCAGCAGTTTAAACAGTGGGACTGAAGCTTTCTTT
j_gene: TRBJ1-5; len: 16; v_gene: TRBV25-1; abundance: .; d_gene: .; CDR3aa: CASSPGAGMTIQPQHF; CDR3nt: TGTGCCAGCAGCCCTGGGGCGGGGATGACAATCCAGCCCCAGCATTTT
j_gene: TRBJ1-2; len: 14; v_gene: TRBV18; abundance: few; d_gene: .; CDR3aa: CASSDGSITYGYTF; CDR3nt: TGTGCCAGCTCAGACGGAAGCATAACCTATGGCTACACCTTC
j_gene: TRBJ1-3; len: 16; v_gene: TRBV6-2/TRBV6-3; abundance: few; d_gene: .; CDR3aa: CASSYSSTSSGNTIYF; CDR3nt: TGTGCCAGCAGTTACTCTTCGACGAGCTCTGGAAACACCATATATTTT
j_gene: TRBJ2-5; len: 13; v_gene: TRBV7-7; abundance: .; d_gene: .; CDR3aa: CASSFGTSETQYF; CDR3nt: TGTGCCAGCAGCTTCGGGACGTCGGAGACCCAGTACTTC
j_gene: TRBJ2-1; len: 15; v_gene: TRBV6-2/TRBV6-3; abundance: .; d_gene: TRBD2; CDR3aa: CASNPGLAGGNEQFF; CDR3nt: TGTGCCAGCAACCCGGGACTAGCGGGAGGGAATGAGCAGTTCTTC
j_gene: TRBJ2-7; len: 14; v_gene: TRBV15; abundance: .; d_gene: TRBD1; CDR3aa: CATSKDRGPYEQYF; CDR3nt: TGTGCCACCAGCAAAGACAGGGGACCCTACGAGCAGTACTTC
j_gene: TRBJ1-2; len: 11; v_gene: TRBV29-1; abundance: .; d_gene: .; CDR3aa: CSGWADYGYTF; CDR3nt: TGCAGCGGCTGGGCAGACTATGGCTACACCTTC
j_gene: TRBJ2-3; len: 12; v_gene: TRBV9; abundance: few; d_gene: .; CDR3aa: CASTEGTDTQYF; CDR3nt: TGTGCCAGCACCGAGGGCACAGATACGCAGTATTTT
j_gene: TRBJ2-1; len: 17; v_gene: TRBV3-1/TRBV3-2; abundance: .; d_gene: .; CDR3aa: CASSQDQAGSSYNEQFF; CDR3nt: TGTGCCAGCAGCCAAGATCAAGCAGGTAGCTCCTACAATGAGCAGTTCTTC
j_gene: TRBJ2-3; len: 15; v_gene: TRBV10-2; abundance: .; d_gene: TRBD2; CDR3aa: CASSDGSGGTDTQYF; CDR3nt: TGCGCCAGCAGTGACGGGAGCGGGGGCACAGATACGCAGTATTTT
j_gene: TRBJ2-3; len: 13; v_gene: TRBV2; abundance: .; d_gene: .; CDR3aa: CASSQSHTDTQYF; CDR3nt: TGTGCCAGCAGTCAGAGTCACACAGATACGCAGTATTTT
j_gene: TRBJ1-1; len: 15; v_gene: TRBV7-8; abundance: few; d_gene: .; CDR3aa: CASSLRTTRDTEAFF; CDR3nt: TGTGCCAGCAGCTTACGTACGACAAGGGACACTGAAGCTTTCTTT
j_gene: TRBJ2-7; len: 17; v_gene: TRBV7-2; abundance: .; d_gene: .; CDR3aa: CASSRHLDTPPANEQYF; CDR3nt: TGTGCCAGCAGCCGCCATCTGGACACCCCGCCAGCCAACGAGCAGTACTTC
j_gene: TRBJ1-2; len: 13; v_gene: TRBV24-1; abundance: .; d_gene: .; CDR3aa: CATSAGANYGYTF; CDR3nt: TGTGCCACCAGTGCGGGAGCTAACTATGGCTACACCTTC
j_gene: TRBJ1-2; len: 13; v_gene: TRBV19; abundance: .; d_gene: .; CDR3aa: CASSKQGNYGYTF; CDR3nt: TGTGCCAGTAGTAAGCAGGGGAACTATGGCTACACCTTC
j_gene: TRBJ2-1; len: 17; v_gene: TRBV23-1; abundance: .; d_gene: TRBD1; CDR3aa: CASSQSPRQGPVNEQFF; CDR3nt: TGCGCCAGCAGTCAAAGTCCAAGACAGGGTCCGGTCAATGAGCAGTTCTTC
j_gene: TRBJ2-7; len: 13; v_gene: TRBV14; abundance: .; d_gene: .; CDR3aa: CASSRGLTYEQYF; CDR3nt: TGTGCCAGCAGCCGAGGACTAACCTACGAGCAGTACTTC
j_gene: TRBJ2-2; len: 15; v_gene: TRBV18; abundance: few; d_gene: .; CDR3aa: CASSPVTGRAGELFF; CDR3nt: TGTGCCAGCTCACCTGTGACAGGGAGGGCCGGGGAGCTGTTTTTT
j_gene: TRBJ1-2; len: 14; v_gene: TRBV27; abundance: .; d_gene: .; CDR3aa: CASSTRRQVDGYTF; CDR3nt: TGTGCCAGCAGTACACGCCGACAGGTTGATGGCTACACCTTC
j_gene: TRBJ1-4; len: 15; v_gene: TRBV30; abundance: .; d_gene: .; CDR3aa: CAWKRGPATNEKLFF; CDR3nt: TGTGCCTGGAAACGGGGCCCCGCAACTAATGAAAAACTGTTTTTT
j_gene: TRBJ2-1; len: 15; v_gene: TRBV6-1; abundance: .; d_gene: TRBD2; CDR3aa: CASSELAGAYNEQFF; CDR3nt: TGTGCCAGCAGTGAACTAGCGGGGGCCTACAATGAGCAGTTCTTC
j_gene: TRBJ1-6; len: 15; v_gene: TRBV5-1; abundance: once; d_gene: .; CDR3aa: CASSSDISYNSPLHF; CDR3nt: TGCGCCAGCAGCTCTGACATCTCCTATAATTCACCCCTCCACTTT
j_gene: TRBJ2-6; len: 16; v_gene: TRBV2; abundance: .; d_gene: .; CDR3aa: CASRAYGSSGANVLTF; CDR3nt: TGTGCCAGCAGGGCCTACGGGAGCTCTGGGGCCAACGTCCTGACTTTC
j_gene: TRBJ1-4; len: 14; v_gene: TRBV10-2; abundance: .; d_gene: TRBD1; CDR3aa: CASSTGGTNEKLFF; CDR3nt: TGCGCCAGCAGTACAGGGGGAACTAATGAAAAACTGTTTTTT
j_gene: TRBJ1-1; len: 14; v_gene: TRBV5-1; abundance: .; d_gene: .; CDR3aa: CASSFGTPNTEAFF; CDR3nt: TGCGCCAGCAGCTTCGGGACCCCGAACACTGAAGCTTTCTTT
j_gene: TRBJ2-6; len: 15; v_gene: TRBV5-6; abundance: .; d_gene: .; CDR3aa: CASSLDPSGANVLTF; CDR3nt: TGTGCCAGCAGCTTGGACCCCTCTGGGGCCAACGTCCTGACTTTC